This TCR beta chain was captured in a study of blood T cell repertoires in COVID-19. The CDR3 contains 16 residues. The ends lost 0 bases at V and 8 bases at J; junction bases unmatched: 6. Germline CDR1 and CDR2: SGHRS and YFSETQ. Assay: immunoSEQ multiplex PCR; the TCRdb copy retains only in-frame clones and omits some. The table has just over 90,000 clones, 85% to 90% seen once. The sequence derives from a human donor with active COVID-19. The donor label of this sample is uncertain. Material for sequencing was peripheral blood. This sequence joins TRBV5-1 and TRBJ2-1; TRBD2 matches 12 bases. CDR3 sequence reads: CASSLAASGGADEQFF. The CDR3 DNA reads TGCGCCAGCAGCTTGGCGGCTAGCGGGGGGGCCGATGAGCAGTTCTTC.